The 5 T cell receptor beta chains in this list originate from one sample, sequenced in a study of beta chain features in type 1 diabetes (dated by TCRdb to the late 2010s). The library was produced with the immunoSEQ multiplex PCR assay. The entire isolated RNA was reverse transcribed using the High Capacity cDNA Reverse Transcription Kit, and thus expressed TCRB transcripts were sequenced. What TCRdb holds here is the immuneACCESS table cut down to in-frame rearrangements. Part of the clones is not present; checked against another copy, under half of the missing clones reflect an unresolved V gene, and the others are unexplained. The sample table holds about 620,000 clones, of which around 15% were seen once. Approximately 0.093% of the sample is in the top ten clones. The sample consisted of naive CD4+ T cells from blood. What this sample's cell subset or site label stands for: true naive CD4+ T cells. The receptors shown here come from a man in his late teens or twenties in good health.

This clone was observed a handful of times. This chain connects TRBV4-2 to TRBJ2-7; D possibly corresponds to TRBD2 (5 bases). V was shortened by 1 base and J by 0 bases, with 13 bases between the two germline ends. The CDR3 length is 16 residues. Germline V gives CDR1 LGHNA, CDR2 YNFKEQ. CDR3 in DNA: TGTGCCAGCAGCCAAGCAACAGCGGAACCCTCCTACGAGCAGTACTTC. Translation gives CASSQATAEPSYEQYF.

The rearrangement joins TRBV4-3 to TRBJ1-1; perhaps TRBD1 as D (6 bases). V lost 0 bases and J 7 bases, leaving 21 bases between the germline ends. The CDR3 contains 17 residues. Germline V CDR1 and CDR2: LGHNA, YSLEER. The CDR3 loop reads CASSQEPPGQGLGEAFF. CDR3 nucleotide sequence: TGCGCCAGCAGCCAAGAGCCACCGGGACAAGGGTTAGGTGAAGCTTTCTTT.

In its sample, this clone was seen a few times. The genes are TRBV4-2 and TRBJ1-4; the D is unclear. Trimming shortened V by 0 bases and J by 13 bases, and 12 bases separated the two germline ends. The germline gives CDR1 LGHNA, CDR2 YNFKEQ. The CDR3 is 13 residues long. The CDR3 DNA reads as TGTGCCAGCAGCCAAGACCCTGGAGGAGGACTGTTTTTT. It specifies CASSQDPGGGLFF.

This clone was observed a handful of times. The V and J genes are TRBV4-3 and TRBJ1-2; D ambiguous. This CDR3 has 15 residues. Trimming removed 0 bases from V and 5 bases from J, with 13 bases in between. Per the germline V gene, CDR1 is LGHNA and CDR2 is YSLEER. This CDR3 is CASSQDLNGLYGYTF. DNA for the CDR3: TGCGCCAGCAGCCAAGATCTTAACGGCCTGTATGGCTACACCTTC.

This clone occurred a few times. V usage is TRBV7-9 and J usage is TRBJ2-1, with D perhaps matching TRBD1 (5 bases). This CDR3 is 16 amino acids long. In germline, CDR1 is SEHNR, CDR2 FQNEAQ (reference sequence). Trimming shortened V by 5 bases and J by 2 bases, and 16 bases separated the two germline ends. CDR3 coding DNA: TGTGCCAGCAGCGGGATGACAGTACCGGCCTACAATGAGCAGTTCTTC. Protein: CASSGMTVPAYNEQFF.